This T cell receptor beta chain was obtained from a study of identical twins (dated by TCRdb to 2016 to 2018). A note on the overall study: To test whether fetal clonotypes persist, the study used deep sequencing on TCR alpha and beta repertoires from monozygotic twins, unrelated adults of various ages, and cord blood. To rule out contamination, the twin experiments were replicated at different times with different library preparation protocols.

Every donor was a healthy Caucasian. Receptors were amplified or captured by 5' RACE. Sequencer: Illumina HiSeq 2000. Template switching introduced a universal primer binding site; the final cDNA contained a unique molecular identifier, enabling accurate counting of TCR cDNA molecules. First-strand cDNA for TCR alpha and beta chains was synthesized from specific primers in the conserved constant-segment region. To control for contamination, each cDNA library was double barcoded with a SMART-Mk sample barcode plus Illumina barcodes. TruSeq adapter sequences, together with Illumina sample barcodes, were added in two successive PCR steps. The Illumina HiSeq platform was used with custom primers to sequence TCR alpha and beta cDNA libraries. In the authors' own workflow: MiGEC processed the raw reads to extract unique molecular identifiers, while MiXCR was used to determine the CDR3 positions. For each individual, recombination models were inferred using an EM algorithm with the repgenHMM and IGoR tools. The tcR package in R was used for shared clonotype analysis, with sharing normalized by the product of cloneset sizes. To study raw recombination free of thymic and clonal selection effects, out-of-frame nonproductive sequences were analyzed. The public reads were reanalyzed by TCRdb: fastp trimming at Q25, MiXCR alignment, in-frame beta chains only. Every entry covers one CDR3 protein and lists the most common genes and DNA from its rows. The V and J calls, along with clone size, are taken from TCRdb and not from the paper's own processing. The sample table contains 1.5 million to 2 million distinct CDR3 sequences; only one count was recorded for 25% to 35% of them. The top ten hold about 0.25% of the sample.

This clonotype was picked up a small number of times. Its cognate antigen has yet to be identified. Per-nucleotide qualities are absent, and no much larger clonotype sits a single base away. The investigation overall reported the following: Invariant T cells such as MAIT and iNKT could partly confound zero-insertion analyses, although diverse VJ usage argued against such confounding for most clonotypes. Because the same donors could not be followed over many years, the conclusions depended on cross-sectional statistical analysis. A weaker excess of twin sharing was found in beta out-of-frame sequences because the signal-to-noise ratio was lowered by fewer shared sequences. In monozygotic twins, recombination models systematically underestimated out-of-frame TCR alpha sharing, but the models matched the sharing seen between unrelated individuals. Abundant cord blood beta clonotypes carried fewer insertions; young adult naive repertoires showed a weaker similar trend, while memory repertoires showed none. Out-of-frame TCR alpha sequences shared between twins showed an excess of low generation-probability sequences compared with coincidental sharing between unrelated individuals.

The CDR3 has 16 amino acids, counting the end cysteine and phenylalanine. CDR3 DNA only is kept here, 48 bases in frame from base 1. CDR1 and CDR2 are read off the germline V gene (reference sequence) as SEHNR and FQNEAQ. V is pruned by 5 bases and J by 7 bases, leaving 14 bases of the junction without a gene match. This receptor was taken from a newborn girl in good health. The sample consisted of cord blood. The rearrangement joined TRBV7-9 to TRBJ2-5, with 9 bases aligning to TRBD1. The CDR3 reads as follows: CASSLIPGTGMVTQYF. The DNA sequence is given as TGTGCCAGCAGCCTGATACCTGGGACAGGGATGGTGACCCAGTACTTC.